This T cell receptor (beta chain) was documented in a study of blood T cell repertoires in COVID-19. Whole-study context: Collection of acute and convalescent COVID-19 samples took place in the United States, Italy and Spain.

The V gene's germline CDR1 is PRHDT and CDR2 FYEKMQ (reference sequence). The CDR3 runs to 14 residues. V gave up 2 bases and J gave up 5 bases, with 11 bases separating them. The assay was immunoSEQ multiplex PCR, and TCRdb's table has in-frame clones only and misses some. The sample shows approximately 35,000 clones, just under 80% of them seen only once. The sample taken for sequencing was peripheral blood. This chain links TRBV13 with TRBJ2-3, with D perhaps matching TRBD1 (5 bases). This clonotype was sampled from an elderly man with acute or convalescent COVID-19. This CDR3 is CASSLRGLGDTQYF. The CDR3, as DNA: TGTGCCAGCAGCTTAAGGGGTCTCGGAGATACGCAGTATTTT.